One sample yielded the 20 T cell receptor beta chains listed below, sequenced in a study of OX40 agonist ivuxolimab in advanced cancers. Assay used: immunoSEQ multiplex PCR; TCRdb lists only in-frame clones, some missing. The repertoire holds approximately 60,000 clones, with approximately 85% as singletons. The source was CD4+ or CD8+ T cells sorted from blood, collected in a trial of the OX40 agonist ivuxolimab. All receptors derive from an adult with an advanced solid tumor such as melanoma, head and neck, liver or kidney cancer.

This sequence joins TRBV10-2 and TRBJ1-3; D unresolved. V shed 1 base and J shed 0 bases, with 7 bases lying between them. CDR3 length: 15 residues. Germline CDR1 reads WSHSY; CDR2 reads SAAADI. The CDR3 nucleotides are TGCGCCAGCAGTGAGTTTGATTTCTCTGGAAACACCATATATTTT. Translation gives CASSEFDFSGNTIYF.

The CDR3 DNA reads TGTGCCAGCAGCCCTAATACGGACACTGAAGCTTTCTTT. This translates into CASSPNTDTEAFF. The V call is TRBV13, the J call TRBJ1-1; D call uncertain. This CDR3 is 13 amino acids long. CDR1 and CDR2 from the germline V gene are PRHDT and FYEKMQ (reference sequence). Between the trimmed V and J ends, which lost 5 bases and 3 bases, there was a span of 10 bases.

The chain carries TRBV19 and TRBJ2-1; 7 nucleotides line up with TRBD2. Trimming at V came to 8 bases and at J to 8 bases, leaving 15 bases not matched to a gene. Germline V gene lookup returns CDR1 LNHDA and CDR2 SQIVND (reference sequence). The CDR3 is 15 amino acids. The CDR3 DNA sequence: TGTGCCAGTGGCTCAGCGGGACTATCCGCGGATGAGCAGTTCTTC. This gives the protein CASGSAGLSADEQFF.

The chain has TRBV6-6 and TRBJ1-1, with 7 bases that match TRBD1. The CDR3 is made up of 15 amino acids. V dropped 0 bases and J dropped 3; count of bases not matched to a gene: 4. Germline-derived CDR1 and CDR2 are MNHNY and SVGAGI (reference sequence). The chain's CDR3 is CASSYSGQGDTEAFF. CDR3 DNA sequence: TGTGCCAGCAGTTACTCGGGGCAGGGGGACACTGAAGCTTTCTTT.

The CDR3 DNA sequence: TGTGCCAGCAGTTTACCGAACACAGATACGCAGTATTTT. It is translated as CASSLPNTDTQYF. The chain carries TRBV28 and TRBJ2-3; D is unresolved. CDR1 is MDHEN and CDR2 is SYDVKM in the germline V gene. This CDR3 region has 13 residues. Between the trimmed V and J ends, which lost 2 bases and 2 bases, there was a span of 5 bases.

The rearrangement uses TRBV28 and TRBJ2-2; 12 bases line up with TRBD2. The V gene's germline CDR1 is MDHEN and CDR2 SYDVKM. This CDR3 is 18 amino acids long. V lost 5 bases and J lost 6; bases outside the gene matches: 13. CDR3 loop: CASSLRTSGAHRAGELFF. For the CDR3, the DNA is TGTGCCAGCAGTCTCCGGACTAGCGGGGCCCACAGGGCCGGGGAGCTGTTTTTT.

J is TRBJ2-7 and V is TRBV28; D is unclear. CDR1 and CDR2 (germline): MDHEN, SYDVKM. This CDR3 is built from 13 residues. V was shortened by 1 base and J by 2 bases, with 6 bases between the two germline ends. The CDR3 reads CASSLFLAYEQYF. The CDR3, as DNA: TGTGCCAGCAGTTTATTCCTAGCCTACGAGCAGTACTTC.

This chain links TRBV5-3 with TRBJ2-5; 11 nucleotides agree with TRBD2. TRBV5-3 is reported as an ORF; its role is uncertain. Germline trimming cut 4 bases from V and 5 bases from J; bases unmatched to any gene: 10. This CDR3 is built from 16 residues. DNA of the CDR3: TGTGCCAGAAGCCATATTACTAGCGGGGGCCTGGAGACCCAGTACTTC. This encodes CARSHITSGGLETQYF.

V usage is TRBV27 and J usage is TRBJ2-7, with D possibly TRBD2 on 5 matching bases. The CDR3 covers 13 residues. V was shortened by 9 bases and J by 4 bases, with 16 bases between the two germline ends. Per the germline V gene, CDR1 is MNHEY and CDR2 is SMNVEV (reference sequence). The CDR3 nucleotides are TGTGCCAGTCGGCGGGCTCCCGCTTACGAGCAGTACTTC. Translation: CASRRAPAYEQYF.

The gene calls are TRBV15 and TRBJ2-1; D gene unclear. This CDR3 contains 15 residues. Trimming took off 10 bases at V and 3 bases at J, with 19 bases between the two ends. Germline lookup yields CDR1 LNHNV and CDR2 YYDKDF (reference sequence). The CDR3 DNA reads TGTGCCATCCAAAGGACCGTCGATATCTACAATGAGCAGTTCTTC. Translation: CAIQRTVDIYNEQFF.

This clone was picked up a small number of times. The gene calls are TRBV19 and TRBJ2-2; D uncertain. The CDR3 is made up of 13 amino acids. Germline CDR1 and CDR2: LNHDA and SQIVND (reference sequence). Trimming pared 5 bases from V and 3 bases from J, leaving 7 bases between. CDR3 protein: CASSPQYTGELFF. CDR3 coding DNA: TGTGCCAGTAGTCCTCAATACACCGGGGAGCTGTTTTTT.

V and J are TRBV7-2 and TRBJ1-2; 7 nucleotides match TRBD1. Germline values: CDR1 SGHTA, CDR2 FQGNSA. The CDR3 length is 15 residues. V was clipped by 5 bases and J by 6 bases; unmatched bases: 12. In DNA, the CDR3 is TGTGCCAGCAGCCTCCGCCCGGACAGGCCCGATGGCTACACCTTC. Amino acid sequence: CASSLRPDRPDGYTF.

The rearrangement links TRBV6-1 to TRBJ2-3, with a tentative D call TRBD1 (6 bases). CDR1 is MNHNS, CDR2 SASEGT, per germline. This CDR3 is built from 18 residues. V was shortened by 4 bases and J by 0 bases, with 20 bases between the two germline ends. The chain's CDR3 is CASSGRPGVIKSTDTQYF. CDR3 nucleotide sequence: TGTGCCAGCAGTGGCCGTCCAGGGGTGATTAAGAGCACAGATACGCAGTATTTT.

This chain joins TRBV10-2 and TRBJ2-7, with D possibly called TRBD1 or TRBD2 (5 bases each). This CDR3 spans 14 amino acids. The V end was cut by 4 bases, the J end by 3 bases, with 13 bases between. Germline V gene lookup returns CDR1 WSHSY and CDR2 SAAADI. CDR3 bases: TGCGCCAGCAGTGGGGGCGGAGCGGACTACGAGCAGTACTTC. Residues: CASSGGGADYEQYF.

The V gene is TRBV10-3, the J gene TRBJ1-6; 9 nucleotides match TRBD1. Germline lookup yields CDR1 ENHRY and CDR2 SYGVKD. With V trimmed by 2 bases and J by 6 bases, 5 bases remained unmatched. This CDR3 comprises 16 residues. CDR3: CAISEATGGINSPLHF. The DNA for the CDR3 is TGTGCCATCAGTGAGGCTACAGGGGGCATTAATTCACCCCTCCACTTT.

V and J are TRBV9 and TRBJ2-7, with unresolved D. Germline V CDR1 and CDR2: SGDLS, YYNGEE. CDR3 length: 17 amino acids. V dropped 4 bases and J dropped 0 bases, with 20 bases sitting between them. The CDR3 sequence is CASSKSLPGMSSYEQYF. The CDR3, as DNA: TGTGCCAGCAGCAAAAGTCTTCCGGGTATGAGCTCCTACGAGCAGTACTTC.

J is TRBJ2-7 and V is TRBV12-2; TRBD1 is the table's D call and was not checked against the DNA. TRBV12-2 is assigned pseudogene status. The CDR3 runs to 14 residues. The DNA for the CDR3 is TGTGCAAGTCGCTTTTACAGGGTTGTCTACGAGCAGTACTTC. Translation: CASRFYRVVYEQYF.

V is TRBV7-3 and J is TRBJ2-3; TRBD1 matches at 11 bases. CDR3 length: 16 amino acids. Germline CDR1 and CDR2: SGHTA and FQGTGA. Trimming removed 2 bases from V and 6 bases from J; junction bases left unmatched: 7. The CDR3: CASSLLGTGGTDTQYF. As DNA, the CDR3 is TGTGCCAGCAGCTTATTGGGGACAGGGGGAACGGATACGCAGTATTTT.

The genes are TRBV27 and TRBJ2-1; the D gene is possibly TRBD2 (7 bases). This CDR3 has 15 amino acids. Trimming shortened V by 5 bases and J by 10 bases, and 21 bases separated the two germline ends. The V gene's germline CDR1 is MNHEY and CDR2 SMNVEV (reference sequence). CDR3 DNA sequence: TGTGCCAGCAGTCCTTGGGGGGGGGCCCTCGAAGAGCAGTTCTTC. Residues: CASSPWGGALEEQFF.

Sample share makes this clone medium-sized. The chain links TRBV19 to TRBJ2-1, with TRBD2 identical over 8 bases. The ends lost 3 bases at V and 9 bases at J; junction bases unmatched: 10. The CDR3 has 15 residues. Germline V gene sequence: CDR1 LNHDA, CDR2 SQIVND (reference sequence). The CDR3 sequence is CASSISSGASTEQFF. CDR3 coding DNA: TGTGCCAGTAGTATTAGTAGCGGGGCGAGTACTGAGCAGTTCTTC.